This TCR beta chain was captured in a study of blood T cell repertoires in COVID-19. Using immunoSEQ multiplex PCR, the repertoire was profiled, and TCRdb retains in-frame clones only, with some absent. The sample records about 480,000 clones, roughly 91% being singletons. Germline V gene data show CDR1 as MGHRA and CDR2 as YSYEKL. CDR3 length: 15 residues. After removal of 6 bases from V and 4 bases from J, the junction contained 10 bases not matched to a gene. The rearrangement uses TRBV4-1 and TRBJ2-7; TRBD1 matches 9 bases. The sequenced sample consisted of peripheral blood. This clonotype was obtained from a woman aged 50 to 60 with COVID-19, enrolled during active disease. The CDR3 DNA follows: TGCGCCAGCAGGTCGAGGGACAGGGAGGGATACGAGCAGTACTTC. As protein: CASRSRDREGYEQYF.